This TCR beta chain came from a study of blood T cell repertoires in COVID-19. Looking at the study overall: T cells, B-cell-depleted T cells, or PBMCs provided the cDNA or gDNA that served as material.

In this sample, this clone turned up once. Under the authors' procedure: Quantification of nucleated cells was approximated via reference gene primer amplification. Generated by immunoSEQ multiplex PCR, the TCRdb table keeps only in-frame clones and is missing some. V, J and clone size derive from that table, while D and trimming were established from the DNA sequence. The table records under 250,000 clones, approximately 89% of them present only once. The V end lost 4 bases, the J end lost 0 bases, and 22 bases lay between the germline ends. CDR1 and CDR2 from the germline V gene are SGHDN and FVKESK. The CDR3 runs 19 residues.

The sample consisted of peripheral blood. The receptor's source is a woman in her twenties or thirties with COVID-19, enrolled during active disease. V gene TRBV14 combines with J gene TRBJ2-4, with D tentatively TRBD1 (7 bases). The CDR3 sequence is CASSRSGGTNAIAKNIQYF. In DNA, the CDR3 is TGTGCCAGCAGCCGGTCAGGGGGGACCAATGCTATAGCCAAAAACATTCAGTACTTC.